This TCR beta chain derives from a study of cytomegalovirus exposure and HLA in healthy donors. Looking at the study overall: HLA-typed donors contributed approximately 86 million unique TCRs, which were held in an early data release.

For this clone: Its antigen remains unknown.

PCR primers comprised 60 Vbeta and 13 Jbeta primers. In the authors' workflow: Unique TCR beta chains totaled 80 million to 100 million in a later count, with roughly 12 million of them shared. Clones were sequenced by immunoSEQ multiplex PCR, and TCRdb holds only the in-frame ones, with some missing. The DNA was the basis for D and trimming; V, J and clone size are from that table. The sample carries around 160,000 clones, around 85% recorded once. General study findings and limits: The study carried out a later analysis of TCR beta sequences. It associated some 15,000 of them with specific HLA alleles at a false discovery rate of 0.05. Only CMV serostatus was available as immune exposure information.

Trimming pared 2 bases from V and 9 bases from J, leaving 8 bases between. Germline values: CDR1 GTSNPN, CDR2 SVGIG (reference sequence). The CDR3 length is 11 residues. This rearrangement joins TRBV30 to TRBJ2-1, with a weak D call TRBD1 (5 bases). The sample consisted of PBMCs. This clonotype was sampled from a man between 18 and 29 years old in good health and CMV-seropositive. CDR3 loop: CAWSPRGEQFF. As DNA, the CDR3 is TGTGCCTGGAGTCCTAGGGGTGAGCAGTTCTTC.